This T cell receptor beta chain was profiled in a study of circulating and synovial CD4+ cells in juvenile arthritis. This CDR3 is 16 amino acids long. Germline-derived CDR1 and CDR2 are SNHLY and FYNNEI. V shed 2 bases and J shed 4 bases, with 15 bases lying between them. Donors were patients with active juvenile idiopathic arthritis. Here immunoSEQ multiplex PCR was the method, and the copy in TCRdb shows in-frame clones only, minus some. Among about 34,000 clones listed, around 95% were seen once. This clone was detected a few times. The antigen is not known. Study observations and caveats: Diversity here was lower than in bulk blood CD4 cells. Circulating pathogenic-like lymphocytes shared a substantially higher fraction of CDR3 sequences with synovium than bulk blood.

The chain employs TRBV2 and TRBJ1-3, with D maybe TRBD1 (5 bases). The sample was CD4+ T cells from blood. This clonotype was sampled from a human donor with juvenile idiopathic arthritis. The CDR3 loop reads CASSETAQGVGNTIYF. DNA of the CDR3: TGTGCCAGCAGTGAAACGGCGCAGGGCGTCGGAAACACCATATATTTT.